Listed below are T cell receptor beta chains from one sample, sequenced in a study of regulatory T cells in long-lasting Graves disease. Each CDR3 protein is one row after TCRdb ran MiXCR on the multiplex PCR reads. The table records 400,000 to 500,000 distinct CDR3 sequences, around a fifth of them present only once. The sample here was peripheral blood mononuclear cells (PBMCs), taken when the disease was refractory, from a patient treated with antithyroid drugs. The receptors derive from a female donor with Graves disease. CDR3s include the opening cysteine and the closing phenylalanine or tryptophan. Fields, in order: D gene, clone size, V gene, J gene, CDR3 protein, CDR3 DNA. The D gene is left open where the match is weak. Not all rows give a size; the values are once, few, many and, for expanded clones, a class.

d_gene: -; abundance: -; v_gene: TRBV7-8; j_gene: TRBJ1-5; CDR3aa: CASSSAPHDQPQHF; CDR3nt: TGTGCCAGCAGCTCCGCCCCCCATGATCAGCCCCAGCATTTT
d_gene: TRBD2; abundance: -; v_gene: TRBV12-3/TRBV12-4; j_gene: TRBJ2-1; CDR3aa: CASTYTSGTAGQFF; CDR3nt: TGTGCCAGCACCTATACTAGCGGTACGGCCGGGCAGTTCTTC
d_gene: TRBD1; abundance: -; v_gene: TRBV6-5; j_gene: TRBJ2-7; CDR3aa: CASSYGQGSVYEQYF; CDR3nt: TGTGCCAGCAGTTACGGACAGGGTTCGGTCTACGAGCAGTACTTC
d_gene: TRBD1; abundance: -; v_gene: TRBV10-3; j_gene: TRBJ2-7; CDR3aa: CAIRETGSEQYF; CDR3nt: TGTGCCATCAGGGAGACAGGGTCCGAGCAGTACTTC
d_gene: TRBD2; abundance: few; v_gene: TRBV30; j_gene: TRBJ2-7; CDR3aa: CAWSAGLAVTYEQYF; CDR3nt: TGTGCCTGGAGTGCAGGACTAGCTGTGACCTACGAGCAGTACTTC
d_gene: -; abundance: -; v_gene: TRBV12-3/TRBV12-4; j_gene: TRBJ1-5; CDR3aa: CASSLGDVPQHF; CDR3nt: TGTGCCAGCAGTTTGGGGGATGTGCCCCAGCATTTT
d_gene: -; abundance: many; v_gene: TRBV5-5; j_gene: TRBJ1-1; CDR3aa: CASSWGPNTEAFF; CDR3nt: TGTGCCAGCAGCTGGGGCCCGAACACTGAAGCTTTCTTT
d_gene: TRBD1; abundance: many; v_gene: TRBV2; j_gene: TRBJ1-5; CDR3aa: CASSGQTGNQPQHF; CDR3nt: TGTGCCAGCAGTGGGCAGACAGGGAATCAGCCCCAGCATTTT
d_gene: TRBD1; abundance: many; v_gene: TRBV6-2/TRBV6-3; j_gene: TRBJ2-5; CDR3aa: CASSYSGDRSSFQETQYF; CDR3nt: TGTGCCAGCAGTTACTCAGGGGACAGGAGTTCCTTCCAAGAGACCCAGTACTTC
d_gene: -; abundance: -; v_gene: TRBV29-1; j_gene: TRBJ2-7; CDR3aa: CSVGGADEQYF; CDR3nt: TGCAGCGTTGGGGGGGCAGACGAGCAGTACTTC
d_gene: -; abundance: few; v_gene: TRBV6-2/TRBV6-3; j_gene: TRBJ2-2; CDR3aa: CASILVEAGGELFF; CDR3nt: TGTGCCAGCATCCTAGTGGAAGCGGGCGGGGAGCTGTTTTTT
d_gene: -; abundance: -; v_gene: TRBV27; j_gene: TRBJ2-3; CDR3aa: CASRANEGEAYTQYF; CDR3nt: TGTGCCAGCAGGGCCAATGAAGGGGAAGCATATACGCAGTATTTT
d_gene: -; abundance: few; v_gene: TRBV19; j_gene: TRBJ1-1; CDR3aa: CASSIDSATGGRDTEAFF; CDR3nt: TGTGCCAGTAGTATAGATTCTGCGACAGGAGGGCGGGACACTGAAGCTTTCTTT
d_gene: -; abundance: -; v_gene: TRBV12-3/TRBV12-4; j_gene: TRBJ2-5; CDR3aa: CASRLDTQETQYF; CDR3nt: TGTGCCAGCAGACTCGACACGCAAGAGACCCAGTACTTC
d_gene: -; abundance: -; v_gene: TRBV29-1; j_gene: TRBJ2-7; CDR3aa: CSARGVVASTYEQYF; CDR3nt: TGCAGCGCTAGAGGTGTAGTGGCCAGTACCTACGAGCAGTACTTC
d_gene: -; abundance: many; v_gene: TRBV6-5; j_gene: TRBJ2-7; CDR3aa: CASSYNSRGEQYF; CDR3nt: TGTGCCAGCAGTTACAATTCCAGGGGCGAGCAGTACTTC
d_gene: -; abundance: many; v_gene: TRBV6-2/TRBV6-3; j_gene: TRBJ2-6; CDR3aa: CASSYGGAGANVLTF; CDR3nt: TGTGCCAGCAGTTACGGGGGCGCTGGGGCCAACGTCCTGACTTTC
d_gene: -; abundance: -; v_gene: TRBV19; j_gene: TRBJ1-6; CDR3aa: CASSEDPRKWHSPLHF; CDR3nt: TGTGCCAGTAGTGAGGACCCTCGAAAGTGGCATTCACCCCTCCACTTT
d_gene: -; abundance: -; v_gene: TRBV3-1; j_gene: TRBJ1-4; CDR3aa: CASSQDPEGTANEKLFF; CDR3nt: TGTGCCAGCAGCCAAGATCCCGAGGGGACGGCTAATGAAAAACTGTTTTTT
d_gene: -; abundance: many; v_gene: TRBV28; j_gene: TRBJ1-4; CDR3aa: CASRTTGRGVPTNEKLFF; CDR3nt: TGTGCCAGCAGGACAACAGGGAGGGGGGTTCCAACTAATGAAAAACTGTTTTTT
d_gene: -; abundance: many; v_gene: TRBV7-9; j_gene: TRBJ1-1; CDR3aa: CASSFRANTEAFF; CDR3nt: TGTGCCAGCAGCTTTCGAGCGAACACTGAAGCTTTCTTT
d_gene: -; abundance: few; v_gene: TRBV30; j_gene: TRBJ2-5; CDR3aa: CAWSVLGETQYF; CDR3nt: TGTGCCTGGAGTGTACTGGGGGAGACCCAGTACTTC
d_gene: TRBD2; abundance: -; v_gene: TRBV3-1; j_gene: TRBJ2-2; CDR3aa: CASSPTSGGAALFF; CDR3nt: TGTGCCAGCAGCCCGACTAGCGGGGGGGCCGCGCTGTTTTTT
d_gene: TRBD2; abundance: many; v_gene: TRBV27; j_gene: TRBJ2-7; CDR3aa: CASSPSGGLTYEQYF; CDR3nt: TGTGCCAGCAGTCCGAGCGGGGGGCTCACCTACGAGCAGTACTTC
d_gene: -; abundance: few; v_gene: TRBV20-1; j_gene: TRBJ2-7; CDR3aa: CSAGLYEQYF; CDR3nt: TGCAGTGCTGGCCTCTACGAGCAGTACTTC
d_gene: TRBD2; abundance: many; v_gene: TRBV2; j_gene: TRBJ2-1; CDR3aa: CASSEGSGSSYNEQFF; CDR3nt: TGTGCCAGCAGTGAGGGTAGCGGGAGCTCCTACAATGAGCAGTTCTTC
d_gene: TRBD2; abundance: many; v_gene: TRBV27; j_gene: TRBJ2-5; CDR3aa: CASSLVRGVQETQYF; CDR3nt: TGTGCCAGCAGTTTAGTTCGGGGGGTTCAAGAGACCCAGTACTTC
d_gene: TRBD1; abundance: -; v_gene: TRBV9; j_gene: TRBJ1-1; CDR3aa: CAGSGTGLTEAFF; CDR3nt: TGTGCCGGCAGCGGGACAGGGTTGACTGAAGCTTTCTTT